This T cell receptor beta chain was sequenced in a study of blood T cell repertoires in COVID-19 (dated by TCRdb to the early 2020s). About the investigation overall: The collaborator samples originated in the United States, Italy and Spain and spanned the acute and convalescent phases of COVID-19. The prospective study material was composed of cDNA or gDNA derived from T cells, B-cell-depleted T cells, or PBMCs. Where HLA class I and class II types were available, the types were taken from metadata supplied by the sample provider, not from assay-based typing. The repertoires were released in a freely available public database intended as a resource for research on the immune response to SARS-CoV-2. Nearly every sample came with metadata listing a de-identified subject ID, COVID-19 status, age in years and sex. Samples came from the ongoing ImmuneRACE study (first 160 participants) plus 1,254 subjects from 6 global collaborators. The dataset comprised deeply sampled blood TCRbeta repertoires from subjects exposed to, actively infected with, or recovered from COVID-19.

The collaborating institutions used their own protocols to collect whole blood in K2EDTA tubes. For TCRbeta analysis, collaborators shipped samples in one of three forms: frozen whole blood, isolated PBMCs, or DNA extracted from either of those sample types. Relative to germline, V is 4 bases shorter and J is 2 bases shorter, with 12 bases between their ends. The germline V gene supplies CDR1 LGHNT and CDR2 FRNRAP. Reading from cysteine to phenylalanine, the CDR3 counts 15 amino acids. The entry retains the CDR3 DNA only, 45 bases that are in frame from base 1. A word on this clone: The antigen this receptor binds is unknown. The sample holds no much larger clone one base away, and base qualities are not on file.

TCRbeta CDR3 regions were amplified from genomic DNA using the immunoSEQ Assay, a bias-controlled multiplex PCR. In the authors' own workflow: Nucleated cell counts per sample were estimated from amplification of reference gene primers within the assay. To quantify the absolute abundance of each unique TCRbeta CDR3 rearrangement, sequence reads were collapsed and filtered. Productive Simpson clonality was computed per sample as the square root of Simpson's diversity index over productive rearrangements. TCRdb limited this immuneACCESS table to in-frame rearrangements with V and J called. A share of clones is missing; checked studies link under half to unresolved V genes, and the rest is unexplained. V, J and clone size are those of that table, while D and trimming were read from the DNA. For this sample the table gives some 530,000 clones, of which approximately 83% were detected only once. The ten largest make up 3% to 3.5% of the sample.

Findings and caveats that apply to the study as a whole: The quantity of clinical and demographic metadata differed by source and by participant and was supplied without curation.

Rearrangement joined TRBV12-5 to TRBJ1-3; TRBD1 is perhaps the D gene, given 6 matching bases. The TCR comes from a human donor in a cohort sampled during active COVID-19. Material: peripheral blood. CDR3 region: CASGSYRDTGNTIYF. The base sequence is TGTGCTAGTGGTTCTTACAGGGATACTGGAAACACCATATATTTT.